Presented here are 16 T cell receptor beta chains from one specimen sequenced in a study of T cells in Graves' hyperthyroidism and ophthalmopathy (dated by TCRdb to between 2019 and 2020). The library was prepared using multiplex PCR. The sequencer listed for this sample is Illumina HiSeq 2000. TCR beta CDR3 regions were amplified from RNA transcripts. The TCR CDR3 was subjected to a first round of RT-PCR using the HTBI primer set and the Qiagen OneStep RT-PCR kit. The public sequencing data were trimmed at Q25 with fastp and processed into clonotypes with MiXCR by TCRdb, which kept only in-frame beta chains. When rows share a CDR3 protein, they turn into one entry using the most common DNA and genes. The sample yields some 490,000 distinct CDR3 sequences; approximately 22% were counted once. About half of the sample goes to the ten largest clones. Sequenced: blood. Receptors originate from a woman between 65 and 79 years old with Graves' ophthalmopathy.

This clonotype was seen a handful of times. The J gene is TRBJ1-2, the V gene TRBV14; D remains unclear. V dropped 0 bases and J dropped 7 bases, with 12 bases sitting between them. Germline V CDR1 and CDR2: SGHDN, FVKESK. The CDR3 covers 14 residues. The CDR3 loop is CASSQEVSSGGYTF. CDR3 DNA sequence: TGTGCCAGCAGCCAAGAGGTCTCGAGCGGTGGCTACACCTTC.

This clonotype was picked up a small number of times. The chain uses TRBV2 and TRBJ1-3, with 10 positions matching TRBD1. V gave up 6 bases and J gave up 1 base; unmatched junction bases: 6. The V gene's germline CDR1 is SNHLY and CDR2 FYNNEI. The CDR3 has 16 amino acids. The CDR3 DNA is TGTGCCAGCAGCTTGGGACAGGGGATATCTGGAAACACCATATATTTT. It is translated as CASSLGQGISGNTIYF.

Details on this clonotype: A much larger clone lies a single base off, so this may be a read error. This chain uses TRBV2 with TRBJ2-3, with a weak D call TRBD2 (6 bases). V lost 8 bases and J 1 base, leaving 19 bases between the germline ends. The CDR3 has 16 residues. Germline values: CDR1 SNHLY, CDR2 FYNNEI. CDR3 coding DNA: TGTGCCAGCGGGCGTGGGACTTCTTCGGGCACAGATACGCAGTATTTT. Its protein product is CASGRGTSSGTDTQYF.

The chain has TRBV15 and TRBJ2-7; 9 nucleotides line up with TRBD2. Per germline, CDR1 LNHNV and CDR2 YYDKDF (reference sequence). J lost 0 bases, V lost 0 bases, and 9 bases had no gene match. The CDR3 contains 18 residues. CDR3 sequence reads: CATSREGLAGKNSYEQYF. In nucleotides, the CDR3 is TGTGCCACCAGCAGAGAAGGTCTAGCGGGGAAAAACTCCTACGAGCAGTACTTC.

There are a few counts of this clonotype. The chain employs TRBV15 and TRBJ1-2; D gene ambiguous. Germline values: CDR1 LNHNV, CDR2 YYDKDF (reference sequence). This CDR3 is built from 12 residues. Trimming took off 5 bases at V and 2 bases at J, with 6 bases between the two ends. CDR3 nucleotide sequence: TGTGCCACCAGCGAACAGAACTATGGCTACACCTTC. Translated: CATSEQNYGYTF.

The chain links TRBV19 to TRBJ2-2, with D perhaps assigned TRBD1 or TRBD2 (5 bases each). V was cut by 6 bases and J by 5 bases, with 13 bases left in between. This CDR3 contains 14 residues. Looked up from germline, CDR1 is LNHDA and CDR2 is SQIVND (reference sequence). The CDR3 DNA sequence: TGTGCCAGTAGGTGGGGGACGAGAACCGGGGAGCTGTTTTTT. Translated, it gives CASRWGTRTGELFF.

This clonotype was counted at least ten times. A read error may account for a junction end that differs from germline. This rearrangement joins TRBV28 to TRBJ1-5; tentatively, D is TRBD1 (6 bases). This CDR3 contains 17 residues. Germline values: CDR1 MDHEN, CDR2 SYDVKM. CDR3 loop: CASSVSDRYYSDQPQHF. The CDR3 DNA reads as TGTGCCAGCAGTGTCTCGGACAGATACTATAGCGATCAGCCCCAGCATTTT.

With respect to this clonotype: The germline gene is not matched at one end of the junction; a read error may be the cause. This sequence joins TRBV9 and TRBJ1-3, with D unresolved. The germline gives CDR1 SGDLS, CDR2 YYNGEE. This CDR3 comprises 13 residues. The CDR3 loop reads CASSAMTGDTIYF. As DNA, the CDR3 is TGTGCCAGCAGCGCGATGACTGGAGACACCATATATTTT. Full variable domain (missing parts from reference TRBV9 and TRBJ1-3): DSGVTQTPKHLITATGQRVTLRCSPRSGDLSVYWYQQSLDQGLQFLIQYYNGEERAKGNILERFSAQQFPDLHSELNLSSLELGDSALYFCASSAMTGDTIYFGEGSWLTVV.

The V call is TRBV12-3 or TRBV12-4, the J call TRBJ2-3; D remains unclear. V was shortened by 6 bases and J by 4 bases, with 14 bases between the two germline ends. CDR3 size: 14 residues. The chain's CDR3 is CASSATFDADTQYF. CDR3 DNA: TGTGCCAGCAGCGCGACATTCGACGCAGATACGCAGTATTTT.

The chain employs TRBV19 and TRBJ1-2; TRBD1 aligns across 7 bases. Germline CDR1 and CDR2: LNHDA and SQIVND (reference sequence). This CDR3 spans 12 amino acids. Losses at the gene ends were 8 bases for V and 4 bases for J; bases not matched to a gene: 4. Here the CDR3 DNA reads TGTGCCAGTCGGACAGGCTTCTATGGCTACACCTTC. Its protein product is CASRTGFYGYTF.

This clonotype was counted many times. The chain has TRBV28 and TRBJ2-5; either TRBD1 or TRBD2 may fit D (5 bases each). Germline lookup yields CDR1 MDHEN and CDR2 SYDVKM. Deletions cut 4 bases from V and 2 bases from J, with 11 bases between. The CDR3 consists of 14 residues. CDR3 nucleotide sequence: TGTGCCAGCAGTTCCCTGGGACGGCAAGAGACCCAGTACTTC. It is translated as CASSSLGRQETQYF.

The sample holds many counts of this clonotype. This chain's CDR3 is CASSLGGGTYEQYF. CDR3 bases: TGTGCCAGCAGTTTGGGGGGGGGAACCTACGAGCAGTACTTC. The chain employs TRBV28 and TRBJ2-7, with TRBD2 matching 7 bases. V dropped 3 bases and J dropped 2; count of bases not matched to a gene: 4. The CDR3 is 14 amino acids. The germline V gene has CDR1 MDHEN and CDR2 SYDVKM.

In this sample, this clonotype turned up many times. This sequence joins TRBV12-3 or TRBV12-4 and TRBJ2-1, with TRBD1 as a possible D gene (5 bases). The CDR3 spans 16 residues. Trimming cost V 6 bases and J 2 bases, with 17 bases left between them. This chain's CDR3 is CASRSAYRLTYNEQFF. The CDR3 nucleotides are TGTGCCAGCAGATCTGCTTACAGGCTTACCTACAATGAGCAGTTCTTC.

This clonotype was counted many times. This sequence joins TRBV30 and TRBJ1-2; D call uncertain. The CDR3 runs to 12 residues. V was clipped by 1 base and J by 3 bases, with 6 bases between them. Germline assignment: CDR1 GTSNPN and CDR2 SVGIG (reference sequence). The CDR3 loop reads CAWSAEDYGYTF. The CDR3 DNA sequence: TGTGCCTGGAGTGCCGAAGACTATGGCTACACCTTC.

The V and J genes are TRBV9 and TRBJ2-1, with D perhaps TRBD2 (5 bases). Germline lookup yields CDR1 SGDLS and CDR2 YYNGEE. CDR3 length equals 16 residues. V was shortened by 2 bases and J by 1 base, with 13 bases between the two germline ends. The CDR3 bases are TGTGCCAGCAGCGTCGACCACCGGGAATCCTACAATGAGCAGTTCTTC. Residues: CASSVDHRESYNEQFF.

The chain joins TRBV12-3 or TRBV12-4 to TRBJ2-2; D perhaps matches TRBD1 (7 bases). V was trimmed by 3 bases and J by 1 base, leaving 9 bases between them. The CDR3 runs to 15 residues. CDR3 residues: CASSFQGGNTGELFF. In DNA, the CDR3 is TGTGCCAGCAGTTTTCAGGGGGGGAACACCGGGGAGCTGTTTTTT.